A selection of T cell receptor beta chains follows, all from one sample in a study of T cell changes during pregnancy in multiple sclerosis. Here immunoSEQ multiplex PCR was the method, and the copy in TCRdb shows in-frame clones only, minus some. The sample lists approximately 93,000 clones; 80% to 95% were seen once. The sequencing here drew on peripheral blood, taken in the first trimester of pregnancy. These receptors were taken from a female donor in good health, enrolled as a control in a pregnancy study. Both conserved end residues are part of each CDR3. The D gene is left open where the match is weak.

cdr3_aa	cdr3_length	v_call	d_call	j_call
CASSTAWTGNLIF	13	TRBV19	TRBD1	TRBJ2-1
CASADSFYEQYF	12	TRBV6-1	NA	TRBJ2-7
CASKTGLAGELFF	13	TRBV27	NA	TRBJ2-2
CASSLGVQAQTYEQYF	16	TRBV7-2	NA	TRBJ2-7
CASRSGGGGHEQYF	14	TRBV6-6	NA	TRBJ2-7
CASTRRGGHTEAFF	14	TRBV5-4	NA	TRBJ1-1
CATSRASGQGEEKLFF	16	TRBV15	TRBD1	TRBJ1-4
CASSLGGTGGLLDGYTF	17	TRBV28	TRBD1	TRBJ1-2
CASSGTVEGYGYTF	14	TRBV28	NA	TRBJ1-2
CASSPSGGEQFF	12	TRBV6-4	TRBD2	TRBJ2-1
CASSQQGGGMLAGELFF	17	TRBV4-1	TRBD2	TRBJ2-2
CASSLVVGRGGHNEQFF	17	TRBV7-2	TRBD2	TRBJ2-1
CASSFPASGGKEQFF	15	TRBV5-1	TRBD2	TRBJ2-1
CASMRTGWNEKLFF	14	TRBV19	TRBD1	TRBJ1-4
CASRTAGELFF	11	TRBV25-1	NA	TRBJ2-2
CASSISGGGYNEQFF	15	TRBV19	TRBD2	TRBJ2-1
CASSIIGGNEKLFF	14	TRBV19	NA	TRBJ1-4
CASSPQGMSEGYTF	14	TRBV5-1	NA	TRBJ1-2
CASSATLEETQYF	13	TRBV9	NA	TRBJ2-5
CASSPPFPGISGNTIYF	17	TRBV18	NA	TRBJ1-3
CASSSGAGDPYEQYF	15	TRBV5-6	TRBD2	TRBJ2-7
CASSRSGARSYNSPLHF	17	TRBV27	NA	TRBJ1-6
CASSLAGAGDTQYF	14	TRBV7-3	TRBD2	TRBJ2-3
CATSDGLNSPLHF	13	TRBV28	NA	TRBJ1-6
CASSLGGGGARDEQFF	16	TRBV5-1	TRBD2	TRBJ2-1
CASQGGLADNEQFF	14	TRBV11-2	TRBD2	TRBJ2-1
CASGPQGGTEAFF	13	TRBV12-5	NA	TRBJ1-1
CASSLVVEETQYF	13	TRBV13	NA	TRBJ2-5
CAISDGQEVDTQYF	14	TRBV10-3	NA	TRBJ2-3
CASSKGTSGAHTGELFF	17	TRBV19	TRBD2	TRBJ2-2
CASRPGQSYEQYF	13	TRBV7-8	TRBD1	TRBJ2-7
CASSQWGGRRVNEQFF	16	TRBV4-2	TRBD2	TRBJ2-1
CASSVSSWGRSNTGELFF	18	TRBV9	NA	TRBJ2-2
CASSVTPGQSTEAFF	15	TRBV9	NA	TRBJ1-1
CASSQVNRADHYGYTF	16	TRBV14	NA	TRBJ1-2
CASSLAPGHTEAFF	14	TRBV28	NA	TRBJ1-1
CASSPRSGMNTEAFF	15	TRBV5-4	NA	TRBJ1-1